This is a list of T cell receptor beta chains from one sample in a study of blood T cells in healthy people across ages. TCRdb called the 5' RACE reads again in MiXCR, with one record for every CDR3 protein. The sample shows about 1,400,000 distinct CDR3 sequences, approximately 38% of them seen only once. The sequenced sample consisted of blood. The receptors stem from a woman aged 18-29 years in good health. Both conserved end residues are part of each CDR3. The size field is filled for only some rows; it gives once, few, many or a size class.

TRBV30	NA	CAWSVHEEGAQYF
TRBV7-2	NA	CASSLAQGVGNTIYF
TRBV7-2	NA	CASSLITSLTDTQYF
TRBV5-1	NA	CASNPGQGNEQYF
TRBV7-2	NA	CASSQTSTAASGKETQYF
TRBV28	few	CASSLFNWRGQETQYF
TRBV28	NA	CASADTYYEQYF
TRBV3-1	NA	CASSRQGAIVNEKLFF
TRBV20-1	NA	CSARALTGGITGELFF
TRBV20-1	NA	CSARDGGKSPLHF
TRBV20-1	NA	CSARPGQDNEKLFF
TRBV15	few	CATRAVPDGTQYF
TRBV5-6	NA	CASSQVGTGQFNEQFF
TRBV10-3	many	CAVRDPRGNEQFF
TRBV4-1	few	CASSQDAGGSFTDTQYF
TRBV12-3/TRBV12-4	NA	CASSMGLYNSPLHF
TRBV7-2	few	CASSRDRAFTDTQYF
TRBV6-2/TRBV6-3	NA	CASSYSRGDYGYTF
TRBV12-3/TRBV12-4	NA	CASGGGYTDTQYF
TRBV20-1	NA	CSARDGGRINQPQHF
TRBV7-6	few	CASSLAAQDPYGYTF
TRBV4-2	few	CASSQVGQGGETQYF
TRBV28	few	CASSRDGTGTYEQYF
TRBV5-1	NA	CASSLSSSKPYNEQFF
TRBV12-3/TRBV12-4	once	CASSFTREGRNEQYF
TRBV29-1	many	CSVSTVQETQYF
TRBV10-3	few	CAISDGGMRNNEQFF
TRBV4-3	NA	CASSQGWPTHTDTQYF
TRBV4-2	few	CASTRPRGHYYEQYF
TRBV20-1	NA	CSASILAPSSYNEQFF
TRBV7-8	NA	CASSTDWGQETQYF
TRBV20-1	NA	CSARDSVRTTNTEAFF
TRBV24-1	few	CATSEGNSNYGYTF
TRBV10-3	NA	CAINGGSGANVLTF
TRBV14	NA	CASSQGKSGARNSPLHF
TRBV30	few	CAWTGSYEQYF
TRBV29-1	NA	CSVEGVGYTF
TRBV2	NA	CASSEIGMETQYF
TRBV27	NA	CASSLAGRVNQPQHF
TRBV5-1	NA	CASSLNSGQETQYF
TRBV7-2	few	CASSLRQAANYGYTF
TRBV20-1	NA	CSANLGTGGSRGQFF
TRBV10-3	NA	CAISEFRTSLGTQYF
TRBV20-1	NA	CSARRVSSYGYTF
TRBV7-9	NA	CASSPRDGIYEQYF
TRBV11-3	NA	CASSLDRRTSADNEQFF
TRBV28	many	CASSLRAKTQYF
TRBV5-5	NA	CASSLIPEGKNIQYF
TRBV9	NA	CASSAAGTASSGNTIYF
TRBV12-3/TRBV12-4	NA	CASMAQGAYEQYF
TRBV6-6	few	CASSPTRQASNTEAFF
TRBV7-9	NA	CASSLVREGRSGEQFF